The rows below give T cell receptor beta chains drawn from one sample of a study of T cell clones after liver transplantation. Measured with immunoSEQ multiplex PCR; TCRdb has only the in-frame clones, and not every one. Of over 90,000 clones in the sample, about 88% are singletons; the top ten hold less than 3%. The material was CD4+ T cells from blood, obtained around 44 months after liver transplant. The source is a human patient who received a liver transplant. T cells may partly derive from the graft donor. CDR3s include the opening cysteine and the closing phenylalanine or tryptophan. The order of the fields is D gene, J gene, V gene, clone size, CDR3 DNA, CDR3 protein. D genes are given only for firm matches. Only part of the rows carry a size: once, few, many, or a class if the clone is expanded.

- TRBJ2-3 TRBV28 - TGTGCCAGCAGTTCCCGATTGAATACGCAGTATTTT CASSSRLNTQYF
- TRBJ2-3 TRBV14 once TGTGCCAGCAGCCATCTAGGCAGCACAGATACGCAGTATTTT CASSHLGSTDTQYF
TRBD1 TRBJ1-5 TRBV6-1 many TGTGCCAGCACCCGAGGGGGACAGGGTGGGCAGCCCCAGCATTTT CASTRGGQGGQPQHF
- TRBJ1-1 TRBV7-9 - TGTGCCAGCAGCTTAGTGGACCGTGAAGCTTTCTTT CASSLVDREAFF
- TRBJ2-7 TRBV4-1 - TGCGCCAGCAGCCCTCACCCAGCAGGGACCTACGAGCAGTACTTC CASSPHPAGTYEQYF
- TRBJ2-3 TRBV25-1 - TGTGCCAGCAGTGATGGCGGGACAGATACGCAGTATTTT CASSDGGTDTQYF
TRBD1 TRBJ2-7 TRBV7-2 - TGTGCCAGCAGTCACAGGGGGTACGAGCAGTACTTC CASSHRGYEQYF
- TRBJ1-4 TRBV5-6 - TGTGCCAGCAGCCTCCGGGTTCCAAATGAAAAACTGTTTTTT CASSLRVPNEKLFF
- TRBJ1-2 TRBV19 once TGTGCCAGTAGTATAGGACTGTCAAGGGGCTACACCTTC CASSIGLSRGYTF
TRBD2 TRBJ2-3 TRBV5-4 once TGTGCCAGCAGCCCCCCGGGACTAGCGGCGTATACGCAGTATTTT CASSPPGLAAYTQYF
- TRBJ1-1 TRBV18 - TGTGCCAGCTCACCTAGCCTCGGTGGGCGGACTGAAGCTTTCTTT CASSPSLGGRTEAFF
TRBD1 TRBJ2-7 TRBV7-2 - TGTGCCAGCAGTCATAACAGGGGCTACGAGCAGTACTTC CASSHNRGYEQYF
TRBD1 TRBJ1-1 TRBV4-1 - TGCGCCAGCACCAGCGGACAGGGGGGAGTTTTAGCTGAAGCTTTCTTT CASTSGQGGVLAEAFF
- TRBJ2-2 TRBV19 - TGTGCCAGTAGTATACCCAGCGCGAACACCGGGGAGCTGTTTTTT CASSIPSANTGELFF
- TRBJ2-5 TRBV9 - TGTGCCAGCAGCGAGCAGACAGCAGGGGTGGAGACCCAGTACTTC CASSEQTAGVETQYF
- TRBJ1-1 TRBV7-2 - TGTGCCAGCAGCTTGCGAGGGGAGGGTGAAGCTTTCTTT CASSLRGEGEAFF
- TRBJ1-1 TRBV15 few TGTGCCACCAGCAGGGGGCTTGGGGAAGGGAACACTGAAGCTTTCTTT CATSRGLGEGNTEAFF
TRBD1 TRBJ2-5 TRBV2 - TGTGCCAGCAGTCTGGGACAGTTCCAAGAGACCCAGTACTTC CASSLGQFQETQYF
- TRBJ2-2 TRBV5-4 few TGTGCCAGCAGCTTGGTCGGACAGTACACCGGGGAGCTGTTTTTT CASSLVGQYTGELFF
- TRBJ2-3 TRBV7-3 - TGTGCCAGCAGCCTAAACCCCTTAGCAGATACGCAGTATTTT CASSLNPLADTQYF
- TRBJ1-6 TRBV4-1 few TGCGCCAGCAGCCCTAGGGAGAGTTCACCCCTCCACTTT CASSPRESSPLHF
- TRBJ2-7 TRBV14 - TGTGCCAGCAGCCACACCTTGAGGCCCCCTTACGAGCAGTACTTC CASSHTLRPPYEQYF
- TRBJ2-7 TRBV6-6 - TGTGCCAGCAGTTCCCAGATCCCCGAGCAGTACTTC CASSSQIPEQYF
TRBD1 TRBJ1-3 TRBV5-5 - TGTGCCAGCAGCTCTCAAACCGGGACAGGGAGAAGTGGAAACACCATATATTTT CASSSQTGTGRSGNTIYF
- TRBJ1-6 TRBV19 - TGTGCCAGTACTGACCTCCCTGGTTCACCCCTCCACTTT CASTDLPGSPLHF
TRBD1 TRBJ1-1 TRBV7-2 - TGTGCCAGCAGCCCCCGGACAGGGGGCGCGGGGAACACTGAAGCTTTCTTT CASSPRTGGAGNTEAFF
TRBD2 TRBJ2-7 TRBV27 few TGTGCCAGCAGTTGGGGACTAGCGGGAGTCGAGCAGTACTTC CASSWGLAGVEQYF
TRBD2 TRBJ2-4 TRBV11-2 - TGTGCCAGCAGCTTAGCGGGAGGGGTGGCCAAAAACATTCAGTACTTC CASSLAGGVAKNIQYF
TRBD1 TRBJ2-1 TRBV9 - TGTGCCAGCAACCCCAGGGGGAGCTCCTACAATGAGCAGTTCTTC CASNPRGSSYNEQFF
- TRBJ1-1 TRBV18 few TGTGCCAGCTCACCGGGGGGCAGGAACACTGAAGCTTTCTTT CASSPGGRNTEAFF
- TRBJ2-2 TRBV27 - TGTGCCAGCAGTTTATCGTGGACACACGGGGAGCTGTTTTTT CASSLSWTHGELFF
- TRBJ2-1 TRBV25-1 - TGTGCCAGCAGTAGAAGCTATGAGCAGTTCTTC CASSRSYEQFF
- TRBJ2-1 TRBV7-9 - TGTGCCAGCAGCTTATTGGACGAGGGGCCCTACAATGAGCAGTTCTTC CASSLLDEGPYNEQFF
TRBD1 TRBJ2-7 TRBV28 - TGTGCCAGCAGTTTATTCGGGACAGGGTCGGGAGAGCAGTACTTC CASSLFGTGSGEQYF
- TRBJ1-4 TRBV2 - TGTGCCAGCAGTGAAAAGGTTCAGGGCGGTGAAAAACTGTTTTTT CASSEKVQGGEKLFF
TRBD2 TRBJ2-1 TRBV7-6 - TGTGCCAGCAGCTCGGGACTAGCGGGACCGATGTCCTACAATGAGCAGTTCTTC CASSSGLAGPMSYNEQFF
- TRBJ2-4 TRBV29-1 - TGCAGCGTTGTGGGGGTCAGTCTAGCCAAAAACATTCAGTACTTC CSVVGVSLAKNIQYF
- TRBJ1-4 TRBV9 - TGTGCCAGCAGCCCAGACAGTTACGCTGAAAAACTGTTTTTT CASSPDSYAEKLFF
TRBD1 TRBJ2-7 TRBV2 - TGTGCCAGCAGGCGGGACAGGTCCTCGGACGAGCAGTACTTC CASRRDRSSDEQYF
- TRBJ1-3 TRBV6-5 - TGTGCCAGCAGTCCCCAAGGATCTGGAAACACCATATATTTT CASSPQGSGNTIYF
- TRBJ1-1 TRBV6-1 - TGTGCCAGCACTGACAGGCCCCGGAACACTGAAGCTTTCTTT CASTDRPRNTEAFF
- TRBJ2-1 TRBV6-1 - TGTGCCAGCAGTGAAGCGCCAGTAATTAGCGTTGAGCAGTTCTTC CASSEAPVISVEQFF
- TRBJ2-1 TRBV7-9 few TGTGCCAGCAAGCGGTTACGAGACAATGAGCAGTTCTTC CASKRLRDNEQFF
- TRBJ2-4 TRBV6-5 once TGTGCCAGCAGTTACTCGGAGGTGGCCAAAAACATTCAGTACTTC CASSYSEVAKNIQYF
- TRBJ1-3 TRBV5-1 once TGCGCCAGCAGCTTGGATGGTAGCCGTGGAAACACCATATATTTT CASSLDGSRGNTIYF
TRBD1 TRBJ1-2 TRBV6-5 - TGTGCCAGCAGCCGGGACAGGGTCGATGGCTACACCTTC CASSRDRVDGYTF
TRBD2 TRBJ2-1 TRBV11-2 - TGTGCCAGCAGCTTGGGGACTAGCGGGAGATCCACCTACAATGAGCAGTTCTTC CASSLGTSGRSTYNEQFF
- TRBJ1-1 TRBV28 - TGTGCCAGCAGGAAGGGCACCTACACTGAAGCTTTCTTT CASRKGTYTEAFF
- TRBJ2-7 TRBV9 - TGTGCCAGCAGCCCCTTCGGGGGCAAGAGCTCCTACGAGCAGTACTTC CASSPFGGKSSYEQYF
- TRBJ1-2 TRBV5-8 - TGTGCCAGCAGCCGACAGGTGTTGGGGGGCTACACCTTC CASSRQVLGGYTF
- TRBJ1-1 TRBV7-9 - TGTGCCAGCAGCTTATCGAGGGACACTGAAGCTTTCTTT CASSLSRDTEAFF
- TRBJ2-3 TRBV5-1 once TGCGCCAGCAGCCTGCACCCCGGTAGAGGCGGAACTAGCACAGATACGCAGTATTTT CASSLHPGRGGTSTDTQYF